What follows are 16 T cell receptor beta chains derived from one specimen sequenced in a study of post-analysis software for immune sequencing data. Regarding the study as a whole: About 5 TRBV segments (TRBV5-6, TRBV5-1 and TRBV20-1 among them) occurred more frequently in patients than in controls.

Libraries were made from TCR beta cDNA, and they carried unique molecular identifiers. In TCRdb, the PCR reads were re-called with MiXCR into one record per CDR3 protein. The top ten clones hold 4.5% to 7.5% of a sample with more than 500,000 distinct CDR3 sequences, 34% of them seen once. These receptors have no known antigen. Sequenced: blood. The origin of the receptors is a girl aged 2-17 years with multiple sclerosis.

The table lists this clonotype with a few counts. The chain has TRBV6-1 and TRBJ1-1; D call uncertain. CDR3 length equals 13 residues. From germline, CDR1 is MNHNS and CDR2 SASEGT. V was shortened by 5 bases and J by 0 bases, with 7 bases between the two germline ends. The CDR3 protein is CASSSQVNTEAFF. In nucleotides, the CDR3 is TGTGCCAGCAGTTCCCAGGTGAACACTGAAGCTTTCTTT.

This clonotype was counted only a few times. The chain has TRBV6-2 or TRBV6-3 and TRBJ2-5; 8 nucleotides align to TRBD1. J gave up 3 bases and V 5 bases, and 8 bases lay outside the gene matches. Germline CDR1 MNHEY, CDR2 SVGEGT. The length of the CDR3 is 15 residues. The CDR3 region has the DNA TGTGCCAGCAGTCCCACCGGACAGGGAAAAGAGACCCAGTACTTC. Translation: CASSPTGQGKETQYF.

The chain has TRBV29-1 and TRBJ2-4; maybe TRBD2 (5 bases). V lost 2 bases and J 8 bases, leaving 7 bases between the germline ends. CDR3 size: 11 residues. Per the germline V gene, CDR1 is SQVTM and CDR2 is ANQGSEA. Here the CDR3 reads CSVETRDIQYF. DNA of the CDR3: TGCAGCGTTGAAACGAGGGACATTCAGTACTTC.

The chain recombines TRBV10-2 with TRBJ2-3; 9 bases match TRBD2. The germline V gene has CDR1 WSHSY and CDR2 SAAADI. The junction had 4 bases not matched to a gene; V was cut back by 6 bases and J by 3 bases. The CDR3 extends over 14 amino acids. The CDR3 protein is CASRTSGLTDTQYF. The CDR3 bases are TGCGCCAGCAGGACTAGCGGTTTGACAGATACGCAGTATTTT.

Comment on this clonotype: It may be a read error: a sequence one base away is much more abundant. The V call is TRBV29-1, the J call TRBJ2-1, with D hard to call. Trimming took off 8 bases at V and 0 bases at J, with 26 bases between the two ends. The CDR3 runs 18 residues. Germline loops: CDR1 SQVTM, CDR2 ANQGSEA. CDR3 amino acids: CSPWEKAASESSYNEQFF. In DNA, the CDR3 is TGCAGCCCGTGGGAAAAGGCAGCTTCGGAGAGCTCCTACAATGAGCAGTTCTTC.

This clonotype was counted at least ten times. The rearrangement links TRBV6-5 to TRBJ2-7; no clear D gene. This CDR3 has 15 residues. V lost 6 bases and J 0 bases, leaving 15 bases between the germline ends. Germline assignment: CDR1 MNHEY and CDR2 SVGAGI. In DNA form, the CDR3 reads TGTGCCAGCAGCCGGCTTGTTCTGGACTCCTACGAGCAGTACTTC. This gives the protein CASSRLVLDSYEQYF.

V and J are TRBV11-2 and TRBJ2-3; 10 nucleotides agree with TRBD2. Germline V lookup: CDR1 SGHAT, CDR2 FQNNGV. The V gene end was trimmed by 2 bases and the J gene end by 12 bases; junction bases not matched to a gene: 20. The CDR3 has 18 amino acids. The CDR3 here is CASSLLTIAGGSTDIQYF. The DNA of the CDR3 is TGTGCCAGCAGCTTACTGACAATAGCGGGGGGAAGCACAGATATACAGTATTTT. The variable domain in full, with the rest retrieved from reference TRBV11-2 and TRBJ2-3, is EAGVAQSPRYKIIEKRQSVAFWCNPISGHATLYWYQQILGQGPKLLIQFQNNGVVDDSQLPKDRFSAERLKGVDSTLKIQPAKLEDSAVYLCASSLLTIAGGSTDIQYFGPGTRLTVL.

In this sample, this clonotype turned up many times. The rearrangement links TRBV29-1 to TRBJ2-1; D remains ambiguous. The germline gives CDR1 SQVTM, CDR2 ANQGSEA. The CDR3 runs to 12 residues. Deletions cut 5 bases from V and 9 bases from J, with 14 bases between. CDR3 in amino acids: CSVLIKGGEQFF. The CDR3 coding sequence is TGCAGCGTTCTGATTAAGGGCGGTGAGCAGTTCTTC.

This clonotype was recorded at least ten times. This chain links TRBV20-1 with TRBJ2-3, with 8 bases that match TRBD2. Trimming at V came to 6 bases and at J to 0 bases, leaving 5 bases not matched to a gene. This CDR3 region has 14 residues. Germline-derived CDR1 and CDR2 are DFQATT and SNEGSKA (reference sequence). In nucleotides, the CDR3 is TGCAGTGCCCCCGGACTAGCTAGCACAGATACGCAGTATTTT. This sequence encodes CSAPGLASTDTQYF.

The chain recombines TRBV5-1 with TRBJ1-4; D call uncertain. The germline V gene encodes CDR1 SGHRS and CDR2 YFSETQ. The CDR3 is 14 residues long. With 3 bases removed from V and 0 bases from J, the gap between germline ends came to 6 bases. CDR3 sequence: CASSWYTTNEKLFF. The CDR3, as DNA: TGCGCCAGCAGCTGGTACACAACTAATGAAAAACTGTTTTTT.

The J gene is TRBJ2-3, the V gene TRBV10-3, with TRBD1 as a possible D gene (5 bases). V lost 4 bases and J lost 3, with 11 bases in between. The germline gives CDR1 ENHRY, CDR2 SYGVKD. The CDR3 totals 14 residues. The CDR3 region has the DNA TGTGCCATCAGTGGGGTGACAGCTACAGATACGCAGTATTTT. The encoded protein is CAISGVTATDTQYF.

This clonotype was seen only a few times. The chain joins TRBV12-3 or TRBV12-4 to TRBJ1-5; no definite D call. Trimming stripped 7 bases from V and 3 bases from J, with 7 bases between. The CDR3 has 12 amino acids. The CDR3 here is CASTGSNQPQHF. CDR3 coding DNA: TGTGCCAGCACGGGATCCAATCAGCCCCAGCATTTT.

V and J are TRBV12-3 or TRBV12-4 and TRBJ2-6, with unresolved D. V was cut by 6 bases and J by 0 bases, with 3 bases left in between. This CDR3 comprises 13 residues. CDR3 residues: CASRTSGANVLTF. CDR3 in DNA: TGTGCCAGCAGGACCTCTGGGGCCAACGTCCTGACTTTC.

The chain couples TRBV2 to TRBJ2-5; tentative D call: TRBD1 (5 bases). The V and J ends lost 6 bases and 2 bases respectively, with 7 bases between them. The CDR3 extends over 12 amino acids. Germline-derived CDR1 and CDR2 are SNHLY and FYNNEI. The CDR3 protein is CASRQVQETQYF. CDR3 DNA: TGTGCCAGCAGACAGGTTCAAGAGACCCAGTACTTC.

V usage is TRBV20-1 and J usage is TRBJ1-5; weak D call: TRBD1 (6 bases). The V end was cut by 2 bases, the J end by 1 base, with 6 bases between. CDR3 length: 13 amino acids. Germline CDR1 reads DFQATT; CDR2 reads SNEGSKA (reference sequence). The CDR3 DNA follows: TGCAGTGCTAGACAGGGGAGCAATCAGCCCCAGCATTTT. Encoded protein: CSARQGSNQPQHF.

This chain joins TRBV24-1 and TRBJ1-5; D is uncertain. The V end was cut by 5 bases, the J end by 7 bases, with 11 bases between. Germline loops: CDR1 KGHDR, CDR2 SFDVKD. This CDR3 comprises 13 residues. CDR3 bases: TGTGCCACCAGTGGGAATATTTTGCAGCCCCAGCATTTT. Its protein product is CATSGNILQPQHF.